This record looks at one T cell receptor (beta chain) sequence and its context. Antigen specificity is unknown. A clone one base away is much larger, so this may be a read error. CDR3 length: 18 amino acids. The germline V gene has CDR1 LNHNV and CDR2 YYDKDF (reference sequence). Patients chosen for sequencing had CD8+CD57+ cells that had expanded, as shown by flow cytometry. Each patient gave a blood sample that was collected before any therapy had been received. TCR beta VDJ and CDR3 were profiled, and genomic DNA was the template. A single record per CDR3 protein comes from TCRdb applying MiXCR to the reads. The sample has around 430,000 distinct CDR3 sequences, approximately 33% seen once. This sample was taken from a study of CD8+CD57+ T cells in acquired aplastic anemia. Study overall: Sorted CD4+ plus CD8+ cells gave DNA averaging about 3.2 ug.

General study points: Researchers report that some 31 CD8+ CDR3 sequences appeared in both patients and controls.

The chain has TRBV15 and TRBJ1-3, with TRBD1 matching 12 bases. The sequence came from a human donor with aplastic anemia. The specimen sequenced was sorted CD4+, CD8+, or CD8+CD57+ T cells (not recorded which) from PBMCs. Written as DNA, the CDR3 is TGTGCCACCAGCAGCAATCTTCCGGGACAGGGGGCTGAAAACACCGTATATTTT. This encodes CATSSNLPGQGAENTVYF.